Given below is one T cell receptor (beta chain) in context. In this sample, this clone turned up once. The specificity of this receptor is unknown. Qualities for individual bases were not recorded, and no much larger clone is one base off. Counted from cysteine to phenylalanine, this CDR3 has 15 amino acids. Just CDR3 DNA is preserved here, 45 bases in frame from base 1. Reading the germline V gene (reference sequence) gives CDR1 LGHDT and CDR2 YNNKEL. V and J lose 6 bases and 4 bases, and a span of 18 bases separates them. The sample originates from a study of blood T cell repertoires in COVID-19 (TCRdb year 2020). As for the study more broadly: Samples from collaborators originated in the United States, Italy and Spain and spanned both the acute and convalescent phases of COVID-19. The repertoires were made available in a free public database intended to serve as a resource for research on the immune response to SARS-CoV-2. Samples came from the ongoing ImmuneRACE study (first 160 participants) plus 1,254 subjects from 6 global collaborators. Nearly every sample came with metadata listing a de-identified subject ID, COVID-19 status, age in years and sex. The prospective study material was composed of cDNA or gDNA derived from T cells, B-cell-depleted T cells, or PBMCs. The dataset comprised deeply sampled blood TCRbeta repertoires from subjects exposed to, actively infected with, or recovered from COVID-19. Where HLA class I and class II types were available, the types were taken from metadata supplied by the sample provider, not from assay-based typing.

TCRbeta CDR3 regions were amplified from genomic DNA using the immunoSEQ Assay, a bias-controlled multiplex PCR. The original pipeline was this. Within the assay, amplification of reference gene primers was used to estimate how many nucleated cells each sample contained. To quantify the absolute abundance of each unique TCRbeta CDR3 rearrangement, sequence reads were collapsed and filtered. Productive Simpson clonality was computed per sample as the square root of Simpson's diversity index over productive rearrangements. TCRdb took this table from immuneACCESS and kept in-frame rearrangements with V and J called. Such tables lack part of the clones; where checked against another copy, unresolved V genes explain under half of the gap, and the rest is unexplained. D and trimming were read from the DNA, whereas the V and J calls and clone size are those reported in that table. The sample table holds approximately 240,000 clones, of which 87% were seen once. Clones ranked in the top ten supply roughly 6% of the sample.

Study-wide findings and limitations: How much clinical and demographic metadata was included differed by source and by participant, and the metadata was provided uncurated.

In the prospective study, participants were roughly 18 to 95 years old, resided in approximately 25 geographic areas of the United States, and were enrolled through a virtual design. To assign participants to cohorts, the prospective study relied on clinical history that participants themselves reported in a screening survey and a study questionnaire. In the prospective study, mobile phlebotomists collected whole blood, serum and a nasopharyngeal or oropharyngeal swab from each participant. Participants in the prospective study had the option to provide additional blood draws and questionnaires over an approximately 2-month period. Before DNA extraction, prospective study blood samples were shipped either frozen or at room temperature.

The clonotype originates from a woman aged 30 to 39 with acute COVID-19. The chain employs TRBV3-1 (or the pseudogene TRBV3-2) and TRBJ1-1, and perhaps TRBD1 as D gene, on 6 matching bases. Sample: PBMCs or T cells enriched from blood (not recorded which). Here the CDR3 is given as CASRRMDSLGTEAFF. The DNA sequence is TGTGCCAGCAGGCGTATGGACAGTTTGGGCACTGAAGCTTTCTTT.